The rows below give T cell receptor beta chains drawn from one sample of a study of blood T cells in healthy people across ages. One entry per CDR3 protein, called by TCRdb with MiXCR from the 5' RACE reads. The table records about 1.6 million distinct CDR3 sequences, roughly 30% of them present only once. Sequencing was done on a sample of blood. The source is a woman younger than 45 in good health. The CDR3 runs from the conserved cysteine through the conserved F or W. A D gene is named only where the DNA matches it firmly. Size is stated for part of the rows, as once, few or many counts, or as a class when the clone is expanded.

d_gene: .; j_gene: TRBJ2-7; abundance: .; v_gene: TRBV5-1; CDR3nt: TGCGCCAGCAGCTTACAGGACTGTTCGGGCGAGCAGTACTTC; CDR3aa: CASSLQDCSGEQYF
d_gene: .; j_gene: TRBJ2-5; abundance: .; v_gene: TRBV3-1; CDR3nt: TGTGCCAGCAGCGGAATTTCTGATGAGGGAGAGACCCAGTACTTC; CDR3aa: CASSGISDEGETQYF
d_gene: TRBD1; j_gene: TRBJ1-6; abundance: .; v_gene: TRBV10-3; CDR3nt: TGTGCCACCGGACAGGATGATTCACCCCTCCACTTT; CDR3aa: CATGQDDSPLHF
d_gene: TRBD2; j_gene: TRBJ2-3; abundance: .; v_gene: TRBV6-5; CDR3nt: TGTGCCAGCAGTTACGATCCCAGCGGGGACACAGATACGCAGTATTTT; CDR3aa: CASSYDPSGDTDTQYF
d_gene: .; j_gene: TRBJ2-2; abundance: .; v_gene: TRBV10-3; CDR3nt: TGTGCCATCAGTGTAAATGGGGAGCTGTTTTTT; CDR3aa: CAISVNGELFF
d_gene: TRBD2; j_gene: TRBJ2-1; abundance: once; v_gene: TRBV5-5; CDR3nt: TGTGCCAGCAGCCCCGGACTAGCGGGGGCCTTTTGGGAGCAGTTCTTC; CDR3aa: CASSPGLAGAFWEQFF
d_gene: .; j_gene: TRBJ2-3; abundance: .; v_gene: TRBV11-2; CDR3nt: TGTGCCAGCAGCTCCGGGGTAGCCCGCACAGATACGCAGTATTTT; CDR3aa: CASSSGVARTDTQYF
d_gene: TRBD1; j_gene: TRBJ1-2; abundance: few; v_gene: TRBV4-2; CDR3nt: TGTGCCAGCAGCCAAGAGACAGGGTCGATCTATGGCTACACCTTC; CDR3aa: CASSQETGSIYGYTF
d_gene: TRBD1; j_gene: TRBJ2-5; abundance: .; v_gene: TRBV11-2; CDR3nt: TGTGCCAGCAGCTTAGGGTTAGGGGACAGTCTCCAAGAGACCCAGTACTTC; CDR3aa: CASSLGLGDSLQETQYF
d_gene: .; j_gene: TRBJ2-7; abundance: few; v_gene: TRBV20-1; CDR3nt: TGCAGTGCTCCCCGCGCGGAGGGCCCCTACGAGCAGTACTTC; CDR3aa: CSAPRAEGPYEQYF
d_gene: .; j_gene: TRBJ1-2; abundance: once; v_gene: TRBV28; CDR3nt: TGTGCCAGCAGTTTACCCGCAACCTATGACTACACCTTC; CDR3aa: CASSLPATYDYTF
d_gene: TRBD1; j_gene: TRBJ1-5; abundance: .; v_gene: TRBV5-5; CDR3nt: TGTGCCAGCAGCTTGGCACAGGGGGCGAATAGCAATCAGCCCCAGCATTTT; CDR3aa: CASSLAQGANSNQPQHF
d_gene: TRBD2; j_gene: TRBJ2-5; abundance: .; v_gene: TRBV3-1; CDR3nt: TGTGCCAGCAGCCAAGCGGGCGGGAGGGCCCAGGAGACCCAGTACTTC; CDR3aa: CASSQAGGRAQETQYF
d_gene: .; j_gene: TRBJ1-1; abundance: .; v_gene: TRBV5-1; CDR3nt: TGCGCCAGCAGCGGGGGGGCGAATGAAGCTTTCTTT; CDR3aa: CASSGGANEAFF
d_gene: TRBD2; j_gene: TRBJ2-2; abundance: .; v_gene: TRBV28; CDR3nt: TGTGCCAGCAGGGCTAGCGGGAGGGCCGAGGACACCGGGGAGCTGTTTTTT; CDR3aa: CASRASGRAEDTGELFF
d_gene: .; j_gene: TRBJ2-1; abundance: few; v_gene: TRBV5-1; CDR3nt: TGCGCCAGCAGCTCGACGGGATTTCCGACCTACAATGAGCAGTTCTTC; CDR3aa: CASSSTGFPTYNEQFF
d_gene: .; j_gene: TRBJ1-5; abundance: .; v_gene: TRBV6-1; CDR3nt: TGTGCCAGCAGTGAAGGACTGGCCGGGTTGGGTCAGCCCCAGCATTTT; CDR3aa: CASSEGLAGLGQPQHF
d_gene: .; j_gene: TRBJ2-5; abundance: few; v_gene: TRBV4-1; CDR3nt: TGCGCCAGCAGCCAAGATGGTACAGGGACCCAGTACTTC; CDR3aa: CASSQDGTGTQYF
d_gene: .; j_gene: TRBJ2-3; abundance: .; v_gene: TRBV6-2/TRBV6-3; CDR3nt: TGTGCCAGCAGTTATAACCCCACAGATACGCAGTATTTT; CDR3aa: CASSYNPTDTQYF
d_gene: TRBD2; j_gene: TRBJ2-3; abundance: .; v_gene: TRBV12-3/TRBV12-4; CDR3nt: TGTGCCAGCAGGCGCCCTAGCGGGAGCACAGATACGCAGTATTTT; CDR3aa: CASRRPSGSTDTQYF
d_gene: .; j_gene: TRBJ1-1; abundance: many; v_gene: TRBV18; CDR3nt: TGTGCCAGCTCACCGGGCCTGAACACTGAAGCTTTCTTT; CDR3aa: CASSPGLNTEAFF
d_gene: TRBD1; j_gene: TRBJ1-6; abundance: few; v_gene: TRBV20-1; CDR3nt: TGCAGTGCTAGTCCCGGGACAGATAATTCACCCCTCCACTTT; CDR3aa: CSASPGTDNSPLHF
d_gene: TRBD2; j_gene: TRBJ2-1; abundance: .; v_gene: TRBV28; CDR3nt: TGTGCCAGCAGCTGGACTGGACTAGAAAAGAGTGAGCAGTTCTTC; CDR3aa: CASSWTGLEKSEQFF
d_gene: .; j_gene: TRBJ2-1; abundance: few; v_gene: TRBV3-1; CDR3nt: TGTGCCAGCAGCCAAGATAGAAGGGCGGGAAGTTACAATGAGCAGTTCTTC; CDR3aa: CASSQDRRAGSYNEQFF
d_gene: TRBD2; j_gene: TRBJ2-1; abundance: few; v_gene: TRBV4-1; CDR3nt: TGCGCCAGCAGCCGCGGACTAGCGGGAGGGCGACACCCCTACAATGAGCAGTTCTTC; CDR3aa: CASSRGLAGGRHPYNEQFF
d_gene: TRBD1; j_gene: TRBJ2-7; abundance: .; v_gene: TRBV20-1; CDR3nt: TGCAGTGCTAACGCGGGACAGGGCCTCGAAGAGCAGTACTTC; CDR3aa: CSANAGQGLEEQYF
d_gene: .; j_gene: TRBJ1-1; abundance: .; v_gene: TRBV20-1; CDR3nt: TGCAGACCGACACCGAACACTGAAGCTTTCTTT; CDR3aa: CRPTPNTEAFF
d_gene: TRBD1; j_gene: TRBJ2-1; abundance: many; v_gene: TRBV7-6; CDR3nt: TGTGCCAGCAGCTACGGACAGGGGGGGAATGAGCAGTTCTTC; CDR3aa: CASSYGQGGNEQFF
d_gene: .; j_gene: TRBJ2-7; abundance: .; v_gene: TRBV7-2; CDR3nt: TGTGCCAGCAGCTTTTGCCACGAGCAGTACTTC; CDR3aa: CASSFCHEQYF
d_gene: .; j_gene: TRBJ2-1; abundance: once; v_gene: TRBV20-1; CDR3nt: TGCAGTGCTAGACAAAGCGTAAGGGTCTACAATGAGCAGTTCTTC; CDR3aa: CSARQSVRVYNEQFF
d_gene: .; j_gene: TRBJ1-1; abundance: .; v_gene: TRBV6-2/TRBV6-3; CDR3nt: TGTGCCAGCAGCCGGCGCGGGGGGAGGAACACTGAAGCTTTCTTT; CDR3aa: CASSRRGGRNTEAFF
d_gene: .; j_gene: TRBJ1-2; abundance: .; v_gene: TRBV20-1; CDR3nt: TGCAGTGCTAGAGATCCCCGGCCGTTCTATGGCTACACCTTC; CDR3aa: CSARDPRPFYGYTF
d_gene: .; j_gene: TRBJ1-2; abundance: once; v_gene: TRBV20-1; CDR3nt: TGCAGTGCAACCGGGACACCGGTTAACTATGGCTACACCTTC; CDR3aa: CSATGTPVNYGYTF
d_gene: .; j_gene: TRBJ1-5; abundance: few; v_gene: TRBV4-1; CDR3nt: TGCGCCAGCAGCCAATTGTTGGTGCGTCAGCCCCAGCATTTT; CDR3aa: CASSQLLVRQPQHF
d_gene: .; j_gene: TRBJ1-1; abundance: .; v_gene: TRBV5-1; CDR3nt: TGCGCCAGCAGCTTGGCTCCTCTTGGGGGAAACACTGAAGCTTTCTTT; CDR3aa: CASSLAPLGGNTEAFF